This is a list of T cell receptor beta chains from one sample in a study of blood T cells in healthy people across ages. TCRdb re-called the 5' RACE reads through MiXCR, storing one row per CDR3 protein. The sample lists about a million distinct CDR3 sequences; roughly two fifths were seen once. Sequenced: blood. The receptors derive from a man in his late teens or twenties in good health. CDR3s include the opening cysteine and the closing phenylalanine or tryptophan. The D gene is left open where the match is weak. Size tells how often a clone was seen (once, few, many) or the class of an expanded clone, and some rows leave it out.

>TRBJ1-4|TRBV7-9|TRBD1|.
TGTGCCAGCAGCCAGGACAGGGGGCGCGGGACTAATGAAAAACTGTTTTTT
CASSQDRGRGTNEKLFF
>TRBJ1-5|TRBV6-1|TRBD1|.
TGTGCCAGCAGAACCCCCGGGACAGGGGGCAATCAGCCCCAGCATTTT
CASRTPGTGGNQPQHF
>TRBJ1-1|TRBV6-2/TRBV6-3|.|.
TGTGCCAGCAGGCTTGGATACACTGAAGCTTTCTTT
CASRLGYTEAFF
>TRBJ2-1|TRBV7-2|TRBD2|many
TGTGCCAGCAGCTTAGAGGCGGGAGGTTACAATGAGCAGTTCTTC
CASSLEAGGYNEQFF
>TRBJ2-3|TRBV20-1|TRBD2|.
TGCAGTGCTAGAGTGGTAGCGGGGGGCAGTGGGGGAGATACGCAGTATTTT
CSARVVAGGSGGDTQYF
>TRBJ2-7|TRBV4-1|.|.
TGCGCCAGCAGCCATCCAAACAGGCCCTACGAGCAGTACTTC
CASSHPNRPYEQYF
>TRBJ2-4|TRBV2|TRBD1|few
TGTGCCAGCAGTGCCGGACAGGGAGTTAGAGAGCAGTACTTC
CASSAGQGVREQYF
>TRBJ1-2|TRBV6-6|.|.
TGTGCCAGCAGTTACAGGGATTATGGCTACACCTTC
CASSYRDYGYTF
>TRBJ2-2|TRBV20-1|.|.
TGCAGTGCCCAAACTCATAGGGCCGGGGAGCTGTTTTTT
CSAQTHRAGELFF
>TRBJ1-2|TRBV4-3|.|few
TGCGCCAGCAGCCAAGAGCTTCCCGCCAACGGCTACACCTTC
CASSQELPANGYTF
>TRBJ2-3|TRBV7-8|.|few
TGTGCCAGCAGCTCTCGCATCACTTTTCCTAGCACAGATACGCAGTATTTT
CASSSRITFPSTDTQYF
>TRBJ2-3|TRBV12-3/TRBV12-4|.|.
TGTGCCAGCAGTTTAGCGGGGGCCGGACGAAGAGCAGATACGGAGTATTTT
CASSLAGAGRRADTEYF
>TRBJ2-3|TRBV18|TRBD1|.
TGTGCCAGCTCCAATGACAGGGATGGGACAGATACGCAGTATTTT
CASSNDRDGTDTQYF
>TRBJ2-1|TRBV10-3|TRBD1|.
TGTGCCATCCGGGACAGGGGAACTGAGCAGTTCTTC
CAIRDRGTEQFF
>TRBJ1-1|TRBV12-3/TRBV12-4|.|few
TGTGCCAGCATCCCCCCCGGGACGTCGGAAGCTTTCTTT
CASIPPGTSEAFF
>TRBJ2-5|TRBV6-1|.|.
TGTGCCAGCAGTGAAAGGGCCGGTCGAGGAAGGGAGACCCAGTACTTC
CASSERAGRGRETQYF
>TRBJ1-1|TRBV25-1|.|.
TGTGCCAGCAGTGAATTTAAGGGGCGGATGAACACTGAAGCTTTCTTT
CASSEFKGRMNTEAFF
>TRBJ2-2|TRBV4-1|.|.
TGCGCCAGCACCACAGAGGGGCGCACCGGGGAGCTGTTTTTT
CASTTEGRTGELFF
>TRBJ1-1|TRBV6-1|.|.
TGTGCCAGCAGGAACAGGGCGGACACTGAAGCTTTCTTT
CASRNRADTEAFF
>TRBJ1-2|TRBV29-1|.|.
TGCAGCGTCTATCAGGGGCCTGGCTACACCTTC
CSVYQGPGYTF
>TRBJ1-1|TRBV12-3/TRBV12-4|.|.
TGTGCCAGCATGTTTTCAGGAGGAAACACTGAAGCTTTCTTT
CASMFSGGNTEAFF
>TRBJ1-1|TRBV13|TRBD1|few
TGTGCCAGCAGCTTAAAGGGACAGGGACCCCGAGGCGCTGAAGCTTTCTTT
CASSLKGQGPRGAEAFF
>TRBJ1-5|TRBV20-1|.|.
TGCAGTGTGGTCCAGGGAGATCAGCCCCAGCATTTT
CSVVQGDQPQHF
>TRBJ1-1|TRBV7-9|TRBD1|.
TGTGCCAGCAGCTTGGGGACAGGGGGCGACGCGGCTTTCTTT
CASSLGTGGDAAFF
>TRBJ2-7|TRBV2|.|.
TGTGCCAGCAGGACCATAGGGGGAGGCGAGCAGTACTTC
CASRTIGGGEQYF
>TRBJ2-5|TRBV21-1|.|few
TGTGCCAGCATGGTAGCGCCACAAGAGACCCAGTACTTC
CASMVAPQETQYF
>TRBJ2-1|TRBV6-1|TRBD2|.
TGTGCCAGCAGTGAAGTTAGCGGGGAGAGCGATGAGCAGTTCTTC
CASSEVSGESDEQFF
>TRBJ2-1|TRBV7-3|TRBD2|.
TGTGCCAGCAGCTTAAACAGCGGGGACTACAATGAGCAGTTCTTC
CASSLNSGDYNEQFF
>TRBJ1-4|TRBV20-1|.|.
TGCAGTGCTACGAGGACACAGAATGAAAAACTGTTTTTT
CSATRTQNEKLFF
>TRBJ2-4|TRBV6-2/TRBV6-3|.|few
TGTGCCAGCAGTGGGTCTCCCGCACTAGCCAAAAACATTCAGTACTTC
CASSGSPALAKNIQYF
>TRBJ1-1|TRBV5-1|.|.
TGCGCCAGCAACTTCAAGGGCACTGAAGCTTTCTTT
CASNFKGTEAFF
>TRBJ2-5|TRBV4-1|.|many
TGCGCCAGCAGCCAAGTTGGAGTCGTTGTGACGGAGACCCAGTACTTC
CASSQVGVVVTETQYF
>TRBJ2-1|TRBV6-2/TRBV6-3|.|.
TGTGCCAGCAGTCAGGGTTCGGGTGAGCAGTTCTTC
CASSQGSGEQFF
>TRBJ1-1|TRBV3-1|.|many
TGTGCCAGCAGCCAGGAGGGTGTAGCTTTCTTT
CASSQEGVAFF
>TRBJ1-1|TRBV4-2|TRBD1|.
TGTGCCAGCAGCCAGACAGGGGACTTCAACACTGAAGCTTTCTTT
CASSQTGDFNTEAFF
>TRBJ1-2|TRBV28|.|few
TGTGCCAGCAGTTTATACGGGATTAACTATGGCTACACCTTC
CASSLYGINYGYTF
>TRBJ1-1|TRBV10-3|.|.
TGTGCCACCAGAGGGGGGGACACTGAAGCTTTCTTT
CATRGGDTEAFF